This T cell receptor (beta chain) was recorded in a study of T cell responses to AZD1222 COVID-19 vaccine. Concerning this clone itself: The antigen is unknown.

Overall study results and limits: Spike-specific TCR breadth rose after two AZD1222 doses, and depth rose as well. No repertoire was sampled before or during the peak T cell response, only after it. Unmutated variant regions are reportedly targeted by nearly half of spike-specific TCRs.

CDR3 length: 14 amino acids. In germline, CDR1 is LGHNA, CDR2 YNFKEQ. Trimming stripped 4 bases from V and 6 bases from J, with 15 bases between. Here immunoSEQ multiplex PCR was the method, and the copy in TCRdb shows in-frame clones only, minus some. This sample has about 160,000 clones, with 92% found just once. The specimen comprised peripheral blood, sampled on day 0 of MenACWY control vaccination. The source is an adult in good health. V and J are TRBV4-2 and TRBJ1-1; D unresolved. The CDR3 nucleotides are TGTGCCAGCAGCCCGGGATCCGGCTTGGCTGAAGCTTTCTTT. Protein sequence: CASSPGSGLAEAFF.